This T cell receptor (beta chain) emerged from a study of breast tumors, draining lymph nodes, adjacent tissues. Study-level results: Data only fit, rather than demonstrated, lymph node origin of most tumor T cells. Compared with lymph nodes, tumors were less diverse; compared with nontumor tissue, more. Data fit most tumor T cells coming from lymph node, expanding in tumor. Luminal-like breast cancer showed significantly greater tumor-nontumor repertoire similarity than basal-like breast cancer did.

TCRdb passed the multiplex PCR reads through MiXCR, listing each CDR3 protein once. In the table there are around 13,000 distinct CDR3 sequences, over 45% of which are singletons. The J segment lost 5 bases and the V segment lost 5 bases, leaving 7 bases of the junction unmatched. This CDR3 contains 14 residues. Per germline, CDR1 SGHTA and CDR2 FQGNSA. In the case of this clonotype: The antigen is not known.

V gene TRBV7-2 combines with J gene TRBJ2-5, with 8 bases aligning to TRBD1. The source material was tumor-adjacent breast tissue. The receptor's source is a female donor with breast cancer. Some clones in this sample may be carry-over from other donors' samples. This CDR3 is CASSTDRGGETQYF. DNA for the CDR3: TGTGCCAGCAGCACCGACAGGGGAGGTGAGACCCAGTACTTC.